These 29 T cell receptor beta chains share one sample of origin, sequenced in a study of CD8+ T cells in alopecia areata. Treatment: oral pan-JAK inhibitor, 5-10 mg twice daily. Sequencing relied on a cDNA template that was reverse transcribed from extracted RNA. Produced via immunoSEQ multiplex PCR; TCRdb's table is partial and in-frame only. Among more than 90,000 clones listed, around 60% were seen once. The material was CD8+ T cells sorted from blood, obtained at week 4, from a patient treated with tofacitinib. These receptors came from a human donor with alopecia areata.

This clone was detected a few times. The chain recombines TRBV6-6 with TRBJ1-4, with D maybe TRBD1 (6 bases). Germline CDR1 reads MNHNY; CDR2 reads SVGAGI (reference sequence). This CDR3 is 14 amino acids long. V gave up 8 bases and J gave up 5 bases, with 15 bases separating them. The CDR3 DNA reads TGTGCCAGCTCAATCTGGCAGGGGAATGAAAAACTGTTTTTT. Its translation: CASSIWQGNEKLFF.

This clone was counted a few times. The V call is TRBV19, the J call TRBJ2-3, with 8 bases identical to TRBD1. The V segment lost 9 bases and the J segment 6 bases; nucleotides outside the gene matches: 11. CDR3 length: 14 residues. Germline V gene lookup returns CDR1 LNHDA and CDR2 SQIVND (reference sequence). The CDR3 protein is CASRRAGGMDTQYF. CDR3 sequence (DNA): TGTGCCAGCCGAAGGGCAGGGGGCATGGATACGCAGTATTTT.

A few counts support this clone. The CDR3 nucleotides read TGTGCCAGCAGCTTACCACTCTCGCAGACTGAAGCTTTCTTT. As protein: CASSLPLSQTEAFF. The chain couples TRBV7-9 to TRBJ1-1; no clear D gene. Per germline, CDR1 SEHNR and CDR2 FQNEAQ (reference sequence). The CDR3 has 14 residues. V lost 2 bases and J 5 bases, leaving 12 bases between the germline ends.

The chain couples TRBV9 to TRBJ1-1, with TRBD1 identical over 9 bases. The CDR3 is made up of 14 amino acids. Germline V gene lookup returns CDR1 SGDLS and CDR2 YYNGEE. V gave up 0 bases and J gave up 10 bases; unmatched junction bases: 7. The DNA of the CDR3 is TGTGCCAGCAGCGTAGTGGAGACAGGGGGTGTAGCTTTCTTT. Translating it yields CASSVVETGGVAFF. The full variable domain, completed using reference TRBV9 and TRBJ1-1, is DSGVTQTPKHLITATGQRVTLRCSPRSGDLSVYWYQQSLDQGLQFLIQYYNGEERAKGNILERFSAQQFPDLHSELNLSSLELGDSALYFCASSVVETGGVAFFGQGTRLTVV.

This clone was counted a few times. The genes are TRBV28 and TRBJ1-1; 7 nucleotides agree with TRBD1. V shed 8 bases and J 3 bases; nucleotides not matched to a gene: 9. The CDR3 spans 14 residues. The germline CDR1 and CDR2 sequences are MDHEN and SYDVKM. This chain's CDR3 is CASGITGDHTEAFF. For the CDR3, the DNA is TGTGCCAGCGGGATAACAGGGGACCACACTGAAGCTTTCTTT.

V usage is TRBV13 and J usage is TRBJ2-1; D gene ambiguous. Germline CDR1 and CDR2: PRHDT and FYEKMQ (reference sequence). With 1 base removed from V and 4 bases from J, the gap between germline ends came to 11 bases. The CDR3 is 15 amino acids. The CDR3 DNA reads TGTGCCAGCAGCTTAGCGGGCCACGGGTACAATGAGCAGTTCTTC. It is translated as CASSLAGHGYNEQFF.

This chain joins TRBV7-9 and TRBJ2-1; 10 positions match TRBD2. Trimming cost V 5 bases and J 5 bases; bases outside gene matches: 9. The germline gives CDR1 SEHNR, CDR2 FQNEAQ (reference sequence). The CDR3 is 16 residues long. CDR3 DNA: TGTGCCAGCAGCGAAACTAGCGGGACGGGGAACAATGAGCAGTTCTTC. The encoded protein is CASSETSGTGNNEQFF. The full variable domain, with the rest looked up from reference TRBV7-9 and TRBJ2-1, is DTGVSQNPRHKITKRGQNVTFRCDPISEHNRLYWYRQTLGQGPEFLTYFQNEAQLEKSRLLSDRFSAERPKGSFSTLEIQRTEQGDSAMYLCASSETSGTGNNEQFFGPGTRLTVL.

The rearrangement joins TRBV2 to TRBJ1-2; D not certain. Trimming cost V 2 bases and J 5 bases, with 12 bases left between them. This CDR3 is 14 amino acids long. Germline values: CDR1 SNHLY, CDR2 FYNNEI. CDR3 bases: TGTGCCAGCAGTGAATTGGACGGAGTATATGGCTACACCTTC. This sequence encodes CASSELDGVYGYTF.

This chain connects TRBV7-3 to TRBJ2-7; 11 nucleotides align to TRBD1. The germline V gene has CDR1 SGHTA and CDR2 FQGTGA. V gave up 3 bases and J gave up 1 base; unmatched junction bases: 2. This CDR3 spans 15 amino acids. CDR3 nucleotides: TGTGCCAGCAGCTTTGGGACAGGGGGTTCCTACGAGCAGTACTTC. This gives the protein CASSFGTGGSYEQYF.

The chain joins TRBV13 to TRBJ2-3; no definite D call. The CDR3 covers 15 residues. Germline values: CDR1 PRHDT, CDR2 FYEKMQ (reference sequence). The V and J ends lost 0 bases and 10 bases respectively, with 17 bases between them. The CDR3 region is CASSLGEQTVNAQYF. The CDR3, as DNA: TGTGCCAGCAGCTTAGGCGAACAGACGGTTAATGCGCAGTATTTT.

CDR3 bases: TGTGCCAGCAGTCTTACCGTTGGCTCCTACAATGAGCAGTTCTTC. Translated: CASSLTVGSYNEQFF. This rearrangement joins TRBV27 to TRBJ2-1; D is unclear. The germline V gene encodes CDR1 MNHEY and CDR2 SMNVEV (reference sequence). The CDR3 covers 15 residues. V was trimmed by 5 bases and J by 0 bases, leaving 11 bases between them.

The gene calls are TRBV6-6 and TRBJ2-1; 12 bases line up with TRBD2. The V gene's germline CDR1 is MNHNY and CDR2 SVGAGI (reference sequence). The CDR3 is 16 amino acids. Germline trimming cut 5 bases from V and 0 bases from J; bases unmatched to any gene: 2. The CDR3 reads CASSPSGGASYNEQFF. DNA for the CDR3: TGTGCCAGCAGTCCTAGCGGGGGGGCCTCCTACAATGAGCAGTTCTTC.

This clone was picked up a small number of times. The V gene is TRBV23-1, the J gene TRBJ1-1, with 8 bases lining up with TRBD1. TRBV23-1 is identified as an open reading frame with a role that is uncertain. V lost 0 bases, J lost 3 bases, and 9 bases stayed unmatched. The CDR3 covers 17 residues. The CDR3 bases are TGCGCCAGCAGTCAATCTAGGGCAGGGGGCGACGACACTGAAGCTTTCTTT. Translated, it gives CASSQSRAGGDDTEAFF.

The gene calls are TRBV15 and TRBJ1-5, with a possible D match to TRBD1 (6 bases). The V end was cut by 2 bases, the J end by 6 bases, with 14 bases between. The germline gives CDR1 LNHNV, CDR2 YYDKDF (reference sequence). This CDR3 has 15 residues. The CDR3 DNA follows: TGTGCCACCAGCAGACAGGGGAGAGGAGGTCAGCCCCAGCATTTT. It codes for CATSRQGRGGQPQHF.

This clone was observed a few times. The V and J genes are TRBV25-1 and TRBJ2-1; D perhaps matches TRBD2 (6 bases). Germline loops: CDR1 MGHDK, CDR2 SYGVNS. Trimming shortened V by 4 bases and J by 8 bases, and 12 bases separated the two germline ends. The CDR3 has 13 residues. The CDR3 DNA follows: TGTGCCAGCAGTGTTTATCCGGGGGATGAGCAGTTCTTC. Translated: CASSVYPGDEQFF.

The chain couples TRBV5-1 to TRBJ1-1; no definite D call. Germline assignment: CDR1 SGHRS and CDR2 YFSETQ. The V and J ends lost 9 bases and 6 bases respectively, with 24 bases between them. This CDR3 has 15 amino acids. CDR3 in DNA: TGCGCCACAAAGACCGGTCTAGGAATCGGCGCTGAAGCTTTCTTT. Its translation: CATKTGLGIGAEAFF.

This clone has just a few counts. J is TRBJ2-1 and V is TRBV29-1; weak D call: TRBD2 (5 bases). Germline assignment: CDR1 SQVTM and CDR2 ANQGSEA. This CDR3 comprises 13 residues. Trimming pared 0 bases from V and 9 bases from J, leaving 12 bases between. CDR3 sequence: CSVEDPSGSEQFF. CDR3 nucleotides: TGCAGCGTTGAAGATCCCAGCGGTAGTGAGCAGTTCTTC.

This clone is labeled medium-sized (0.01 to 0.1%). The chain is built from TRBV6-4 and TRBJ2-1, with D perhaps matching TRBD1 (6 bases). The CDR3 length is 13 residues. The V gene's germline CDR1 is MRHNA and CDR2 SNTAGT. V lost 2 bases, J lost 5 bases, and 7 bases lay in between. CDR3 region: CASSDRDNNEQFF. The CDR3 DNA reads as TGTGCCAGCAGTGACCGGGACAACAATGAGCAGTTCTTC.

The V gene is TRBV10-3, the J gene TRBJ2-1; 10 bases are a match to TRBD1. Germline V lookup: CDR1 ENHRY, CDR2 SYGVKD. CDR3 size: 13 residues. V lost 9 bases, J lost 9 bases, and 8 bases stayed unmatched. The CDR3 DNA reads TGTGCCATACTCCCGGGACAGGGGACTGAGCAGTTCTTC. Amino acids: CAILPGQGTEQFF.

The chain uses TRBV9 and TRBJ1-5; 11 bases agree with TRBD1. The V and J ends lost 6 bases and 0 bases, in that order; junction bases with no gene match: 8. From germline, CDR1 is SGDLS and CDR2 YYNGEE. This CDR3 comprises 17 residues. The CDR3 region is CASIPGQGGNSNQPQHF. As DNA, the CDR3 is TGTGCCAGCATCCCGGGACAGGGGGGGAATAGCAATCAGCCCCAGCATTTT.

V gene TRBV5-1 combines with J gene TRBJ2-5, with 12 bases that match TRBD2. CDR3 length: 15 residues. Germline V gene sequence: CDR1 SGHRS, CDR2 YFSETQ. Unmatched junction bases numbered 3, after V lost 4 bases and J lost 2 bases. The CDR3 region is CASSEGTSGQETQYF. The CDR3 DNA is TGCGCCAGCAGCGAAGGGACTAGCGGGCAAGAGACCCAGTACTTC.

In this sample, this clone turned up a few times. V gene TRBV19 combines with J gene TRBJ2-1, with D possibly called TRBD1 or TRBD2 (5 bases each). CDR3 length equals 12 residues. Germline CDR1 LNHDA, CDR2 SQIVND (reference sequence). The V end was cut by 8 bases, the J end by 13 bases, with 18 bases between. The CDR3 nucleotides are TGTGCCAGTTCGGGGCTCGTTCCTGAACAGTTCTTC. As protein: CASSGLVPEQFF.

The chain employs TRBV19 and TRBJ2-7; 10 positions match TRBD1. Losses at the gene ends were 6 bases for V and 7 bases for J; bases not matched to a gene: 9. CDR3 length: 14 residues. The germline V gene has CDR1 LNHDA and CDR2 SQIVND (reference sequence). The CDR3 coding sequence is TGTGCCAGTAGCTCCGGGACAGGGGCTCTTGAGCAGTACTTC. As protein: CASSSGTGALEQYF.

The table lists this clone with a few counts. The chain employs TRBV4-3 and TRBJ2-1, with D hard to call. The V end was cut by 0 bases, the J end by 4 bases, with 4 bases between. The CDR3 has 13 residues. Germline V gene lookup returns CDR1 LGHNA and CDR2 YSLEER. CDR3 residues: CASSQDQYNEQFF. The CDR3 nucleotides are TGCGCCAGCAGCCAAGATCAATACAATGAGCAGTTCTTC.

This chain connects TRBV27 to TRBJ2-1, with TRBD2 matching over 11 bases. Germline loops: CDR1 MNHEY, CDR2 SMNVEV (reference sequence). This CDR3 is built from 15 residues. Trimming took 4 bases from V and 3 from J; bases not matched to a gene: 2. Written as DNA, the CDR3 is TGTGCCAGCAGTTCTCTAGCGGGAGGCTACAATGAGCAGTTCTTC. The encoded protein is CASSSLAGGYNEQFF.

The chain couples TRBV4-3 to TRBJ2-3, with 8 nucleotides matching TRBD2. This CDR3 region has 15 residues. The trim removed 1 base at V and 4 bases at J, leaving 4 bases unmatched. The germline gives CDR1 LGHNA, CDR2 YSLEER. Here the CDR3 DNA reads TGCGCCAGCAGCCAAGCGGGAGGGCCCGCAGATACGCAGTATTTT. It translates to CASSQAGGPADTQYF.

The gene calls are TRBV29-1 and TRBJ2-1; 12 bases agree with TRBD2. Germline CDR1 reads SQVTM; CDR2 reads ANQGSEA. Germline trimming cut 2 bases from V and 0 bases from J; bases unmatched to any gene: 5. The CDR3 totals 17 residues. DNA for the CDR3: TGCAGCGTTGAAAGACTAGCGGGGGCCAACTCCTACAATGAGCAGTTCTTC. Protein: CSVERLAGANSYNEQFF.

The CDR3 spells CASSLEVTYEQYF. CDR3 bases: TGTGCCAGCAGCTTAGAGGTGACGTACGAGCAGTACTTC. The chain recombines TRBV7-9 with TRBJ2-7; D is unresolved. The CDR3 covers 13 residues. Germline loops: CDR1 SEHNR, CDR2 FQNEAQ (reference sequence). Trimming removed 1 base at V and 4 bases at J, with 8 bases between.

The chain employs TRBV19 and TRBJ2-7; 10 bases agree with TRBD1. Trimming removed 7 bases from V and 2 bases from J; junction bases left unmatched: 5. The CDR3 loop spans 14 amino acids. Germline V CDR1 and CDR2: LNHDA, SQIVND (reference sequence). CDR3 sequence: CASNWGTGAYEQYF. The CDR3, as DNA: TGTGCCAGTAATTGGGGGACAGGGGCCTACGAGCAGTACTTC.